The 20 T cell receptor beta chains given below trace back to one sample, sequenced in a study of human T cells and chemical hapten exposure. TCRdb ran MiXCR on the RACE reads and lists one entry per CDR3 protein. Of a few hundred thousand distinct CDR3 sequences in the sample, 6% to 7% were seen once. Time point indicated: patch test 2, 6 weeks after DPC sensitization. Treatment defined: therapeutic diphenylcyclopropenone sensitization with weekly scalp DPC. The source material was whole blood, sampled in connection with sensitization to the hapten diphenylcyclopropenone (DPC). The receptor set was obtained from a woman aged 18-29 years with alopecia areata. Some clones in this sample may be carry-over from other donors' samples.

The chain carries TRBV6-5 and TRBJ1-2, with 8 bases fitting TRBD1. Germline V lookup: CDR1 MNHEY, CDR2 SVGAGI. This CDR3 comprises 16 residues. V gave up 3 bases and J gave up 5 bases; unmatched junction bases: 11. CDR3 DNA: TGTGCCAGCAGTTATCACGCCGGGACAGGCGATTATGGCTACACCTTC. Protein sequence: CASSYHAGTGDYGYTF.

This clonotype was counted only a few times. The J gene is TRBJ1-3, the V gene TRBV10-3; tentatively, D is TRBD1 (6 bases). The germline V gene has CDR1 ENHRY and CDR2 SYGVKD. Trimming stripped 3 bases from V and 0 bases from J, with 15 bases between. There are 17 residues in the CDR3. The CDR3 spells CAISDTTGAYSGNTIYF. The CDR3 bases are TGTGCCATCAGTGATACGACAGGAGCCTACTCTGGAAACACCATATATTTT.

A few counts support this clonotype. This rearrangement joins TRBV27 to TRBJ2-1; tentative D call: TRBD2 (5 bases). The CDR3 runs to 12 residues. Germline V gene sequence: CDR1 MNHEY, CDR2 SMNVEV (reference sequence). Deletions cut 5 bases from V and 7 bases from J, with 9 bases between. CDR3 nucleotide sequence: TGTGCCAGCAGTAAGGGCGGGAATGAGCAGTTCTTC. Protein: CASSKGGNEQFF.

This clonotype appeared a few times. The genes are TRBV6-1 and TRBJ2-6; D is unclear. Trimming stripped 3 bases from V and 0 bases from J, with 9 bases between. Germline V CDR1 and CDR2: MNHNS, SASEGT. This CDR3 comprises 16 residues. CDR3 DNA sequence: TGTGCCAGCAGTGACAGGACGCCCTCTGGGGCCAACGTCCTGACTTTC. This codes for CASSDRTPSGANVLTF.

This clonotype was detected many times. The rearrangement links TRBV7-2 to TRBJ1-6; D call uncertain. CDR3 size: 15 residues. V lost 1 base, J lost 0 bases, and 4 bases lay in between. The germline gives CDR1 SGHTA, CDR2 FQGNSA. The CDR3: CASSLVDSYNSPLHF. The CDR3 coding sequence is TGTGCCAGCAGCTTAGTGGACTCCTATAATTCACCCCTCCACTTT.

This clonotype was observed a few times. The chain carries TRBV2 and TRBJ1-1; D perhaps matches TRBD1 (5 bases). The V gene lost 5 bases and the J gene lost 5 bases, with 24 bases spanning the gap. Germline loops: CDR1 SNHLY, CDR2 FYNNEI. The CDR3 loop spans 17 amino acids. The CDR3 DNA is TGTGCCAGCAGTTTGGACATGAAACTCGCGGGGGGGACTGAAGCTTTCTTT. It is translated as CASSLDMKLAGGTEAFF.

This clonotype was seen at least ten times. This chain links TRBV6-2 or TRBV6-3 with TRBJ2-3; D unclear. Germline CDR1 MNHEY, CDR2 SVGEGT. CDR3 length equals 14 residues. V was shortened by 5 bases and J by 1 base, with 10 bases between the two germline ends. Here the CDR3 DNA reads TGTGCCAGCAGTCGAGGCCTAGGCACAGATACGCAGTATTTT. Translation gives CASSRGLGTDTQYF.

As for this clonotype: A much larger clone is a single base away; this may be a read error. The genes are TRBV12-5 and TRBJ1-2; D uncertain. The CDR3 is 14 residues long. Between the trimmed V and J ends, which lost 5 bases and 4 bases, there was a span of 14 bases. Germline V CDR1 and CDR2: LGHNT, FRNRAP. The CDR3 region has the DNA TGTGCTAGTGGTCAACCAGTCAAGGGCTATGGCTACACCTTC. Protein: CASGQPVKGYGYTF.

The genes are TRBV7-2 and TRBJ1-6; TRBD1 is a possible D gene (6 bases). The CDR3 runs 15 residues. The V and J ends lost 4 bases and 9 bases respectively, with 16 bases between them. From germline, CDR1 is SGHTA and CDR2 FQGNSA. DNA of the CDR3: TGTGCCAGCAGCTACCGACCGCGAGGGGGTTCACCCCTCCACTTT. This translates into CASSYRPRGGSPLHF.

Of note for this clonotype: It may be a read error: a sequence one base away is much more abundant. The genes are TRBV12-3 or TRBV12-4 and TRBJ2-7, with a tentative D call TRBD1 (6 bases). V shed 4 bases and J shed 5 bases, with 15 bases lying between them. The CDR3 length is 14 residues. In DNA, the CDR3 is TGTGCCAGCAGTTCGACAGGAGCCAAGGACGAGCAGTACTTC. It specifies CASSSTGAKDEQYF.

The table lists this clonotype with many counts. The V gene is TRBV7-8, the J gene TRBJ1-5; 7 bases are shared with TRBD1. The germline V gene encodes CDR1 SGHVS and CDR2 FQNEAQ. The V and J ends lost 5 bases and 6 bases, in that order; junction bases with no gene match: 16. The CDR3 is made up of 17 amino acids. CDR3 nucleotides: TGTGCCAGCAGCGTGCTAGGCCGGGGAGGGGGCAGTCAGCCCCAGCATTTT. Translation: CASSVLGRGGGSQPQHF.

This clonotype was observed a few times. V is TRBV4-1 and J is TRBJ2-1; tentative D call: TRBD2 (6 bases). Between the trimmed V and J ends, which lost 2 bases and 7 bases, there was a span of 15 bases. Germline-derived CDR1 and CDR2 are MGHRA and YSYEKL. The CDR3 totals 15 residues. The CDR3 sequence: CASSQNAGPANEQFF. CDR3 DNA sequence: TGCGCCAGCAGCCAAAACGCGGGACCTGCGAATGAGCAGTTCTTC.

This clonotype occurred a few times. The chain uses TRBV11-2 and TRBJ1-6, with D perhaps matching TRBD1 (5 bases). V was shortened by 9 bases and J by 14 bases, with 14 bases between the two germline ends. The V gene's germline CDR1 is SGHAT and CDR2 FQNNGV. The CDR3 loop spans 11 amino acids. The CDR3 is CASLRGSTLHF. CDR3 coding DNA: TGTGCCAGTTTGAGGGGATCCACCCTCCACTTT.

This clonotype turned up a few times. V and J are TRBV7-6 and TRBJ2-2; TRBD2 matches 13 bases. Germline V CDR1 and CDR2: SGHVS, FNYEAQ. Losses at the gene ends were 1 base for V and 4 bases for J; bases not matched to a gene: 9. There are 19 residues in the CDR3. The CDR3 sequence: CASSLVTSGGSPITGELFF. CDR3 in DNA: TGTGCCAGCAGCTTAGTGACTAGCGGGGGGTCCCCAATCACCGGGGAGCTGTTTTTT.

In its sample, this clonotype was seen a few times. This sequence joins TRBV6-6 and TRBJ1-6; unclear D gene. V was pared by 0 bases and J by 8 bases, with 14 bases between. The CDR3 runs to 16 residues. Germline V gives CDR1 MNHNY, CDR2 SVGAGI (reference sequence). The CDR3 protein is CASSYSTARWDSPLHF. In DNA form, the CDR3 reads TGTGCCAGCAGTTACTCAACAGCTCGATGGGATTCACCCCTCCACTTT.

The rearrangement uses TRBV29-1 and TRBJ1-1; D gene unclear. The V and J ends lost 1 base and 1 base respectively, with 13 bases between them. The length of the CDR3 is 15 residues. The germline V gene has CDR1 SQVTM and CDR2 ANQGSEA. In nucleotides, the CDR3 is TGCAGCGTTGAAGGAGAGGCAGGTGGGAACACTGAAGCTTTCTTT. Amino acids: CSVEGEAGGNTEAFF.

In its sample, this clonotype was seen a few times. This chain uses TRBV10-3 with TRBJ2-3, with 12 bases matching TRBD2. After removal of 6 bases from V and 4 bases from J, the junction contained 2 bases not matched to a gene. Germline CDR1 and CDR2: ENHRY and SYGVKD. The CDR3 is made up of 14 amino acids. CDR3 sequence reads: CAIRRTSGADTQYF. Here the CDR3 DNA reads TGTGCCATCAGAAGGACTAGCGGGGCAGATACGCAGTATTTT.

This chain uses TRBV27 with TRBJ1-2; unclear D gene. The CDR3 length is 16 residues. Germline lookup yields CDR1 MNHEY and CDR2 SMNVEV (reference sequence). Trimming took 2 bases from V and 1 from J, leaving 14 bases between them. Written as DNA, the CDR3 is TGTGCCAGCAGTTTAAGAACAGAGTCTTTTAACTATGGCTACACCTTC. This codes for CASSLRTESFNYGYTF.

The sample holds many counts of this clonotype. The chain couples TRBV3-1 to TRBJ1-2, with 7 bases identical to TRBD1. The V gene end was trimmed by 3 bases and the J gene end by 13 bases; junction bases not matched to a gene: 11. This CDR3 has 13 amino acids. Germline CDR1 and CDR2: LGHDT and YNNKEL (reference sequence). In DNA form, the CDR3 reads TGTGCCAGCAGCCACGGGACAGAGCGTATTGGCACCTTC. Its protein product is CASSHGTERIGTF.

There are many counts of this clonotype. The chain carries TRBV4-1 and TRBJ1-5; weak D call: TRBD1 (5 bases). Deletions cut 3 bases from V and 4 bases from J, with 16 bases between. This CDR3 is 16 amino acids long. Germline-derived CDR1 and CDR2 are MGHRA and YSYEKL. CDR3: CASSHLDRDGNQPQHF. The CDR3 nucleotides are TGCGCCAGCAGCCACCTAGACCGGGACGGAAATCAGCCCCAGCATTTT.